The source of this T cell receptor (beta chain) is a study of glioma-infiltrating T cells after dendritic cell vaccination. The repertoire was sequenced with immunoSEQ multiplex PCR; TCRdb's copy has only in-frame clones and lacks some. The data contain 100,000 or so clones, about nine tenths of them singletons. Trimming took 4 bases from V and 5 from J; bases not matched to a gene: 8. CDR1 and CDR2 (germline): SGHTA, FQGNSA. CDR3 length equals 14 residues. Sequencing used blood, obtained before dendritic cell vaccination. The source is a human donor with glioblastoma. The chain carries TRBV7-2 and TRBJ2-7; 7 positions match TRBD2. The CDR3 nucleotides are TGTGCCAGCAGCTCCGGACTAGTTGGTCACGAGCAGTACTTC. Translated, it gives CASSSGLVGHEQYF.